Following are 12 T cell receptor beta chains from one sample sequenced in a study of CD8 T cells in Susac syndrome (dated by TCRdb to between 2018 and 2020). The library relied on the immunoSEQ multiplex PCR assay. RNA was extracted using the RNeasy kit, and roughly 0.45 to 1 microgram was reverse transcribed with random hexamers. Using fastp trimming at Q25 and MiXCR clonotype assembly, TCRdb reanalyzed the public sequencing data and kept in-frame beta chains. Duplicate CDR3 protein sequences are folded into a single record with the most common DNA and genes. This sample is represented by 120,000 or so distinct CDR3 sequences; roughly 94% of them were singletons. The ten biggest clones cover about 0.089% of the sample. Material for sequencing was CD4+ T cells from PBMCs. The receptors here all came from a human donor in good health.

The rearrangement links TRBV2 to TRBJ2-5, with 15 bases identical to TRBD2. Germline V gene data show CDR1 as SNHLY and CDR2 as FYNNEI. Trimming cost V 5 bases and J 8 bases; bases outside gene matches: 9. The CDR3 runs 16 residues. The CDR3 DNA reads as TGTGCCAGCAGTTTCGGACTAGCGGGAGGGGTGGAAACCCAGTACTTC. Translation: CASSFGLAGGVETQYF.

V gene TRBV6-1 combines with J gene TRBJ2-3, with 7 positions matching TRBD2. The CDR3 extends over 14 amino acids. With 6 bases clipped from V and 7 bases from J, the junction kept 10 bases outside the gene matches. Germline V gives CDR1 MNHNS, CDR2 SASEGT. This CDR3 is CASSPVGGSYTQYF. The DNA for the CDR3 is TGTGCCAGCAGCCCCGTAGGCGGGAGTTATACGCAGTATTTT.

The CDR3: CATSRGIFQGGLAGGTRSYNEQFF. The CDR3 DNA reads as TGTGCCACCAGCAGAGGAATATTCCAGGGGGGACTAGCGGGAGGCACTCGCTCCTACAATGAGCAGTTCTTC. The chain joins TRBV15 to TRBJ2-1, with 15 bases identical to TRBD2. Germline assignment: CDR1 LNHNV and CDR2 YYDKDF (reference sequence). This CDR3 region has 24 residues. The junction had 19 bases not matched to a gene; V was cut back by 1 base and J by 0 bases.

This clonotype has just one count. The V call is TRBV3-1, the J call TRBJ2-7, with TRBD2 matching over 9 bases. V shed 4 bases and J 3 bases; nucleotides not matched to a gene: 7. The germline V gene has CDR1 LGHDT and CDR2 YNNKEL (reference sequence). The CDR3 spans 15 residues. As DNA, the CDR3 is TGTGCCAGCAGCCCGGGACTAGCAGGACTCTACGAGCAGTACTTC. It codes for CASSPGLAGLYEQYF.

This clonotype is a singleton in its sample. The CDR3 spells CASSQDRGRTGELFF. DNA of the CDR3: TGTGCCAGCAGTCAGGACAGGGGGCGCACCGGGGAGCTGTTTTTT. The V gene is TRBV12-3 or TRBV12-4, the J gene TRBJ2-2; 11 bases line up with TRBD1. The CDR3 spans 15 residues. V was clipped by 5 bases and J by 4 bases; unmatched bases: 3.

The chain has TRBV6-1 and TRBJ2-5; TRBD1 agrees at 7 bases. V trimming: 6 bases; J trimming: 1 base; junction bases outside the gene matches: 11. The CDR3 is 16 residues long. Looked up from germline, CDR1 is MNHNS and CDR2 is SASEGT. Here the CDR3 reads CASSPDRVPSQETQYF. The CDR3 DNA reads as TGTGCCAGCAGCCCCGACAGGGTCCCTAGCCAAGAGACCCAGTACTTC.

The rearrangement joins TRBV3-1 to TRBJ2-5; D may be TRBD1 (5 bases). V lost 1 base to trimming and J lost 3 bases, with 9 bases between them. The germline V gene has CDR1 LGHDT and CDR2 YNNKEL (reference sequence). The CDR3 consists of 14 residues. The DNA of the CDR3 is TGTGCCAGCAGCCAAGCCTTCAGGGAAGAGACCCAGTACTTC. Translated: CASSQAFREETQYF.

This clonotype was recorded only once. The DNA of the CDR3 is TGTGCCAGCAGCCTAGACAGGGGGGCTGAAGCTTTCTTT. It codes for CASSLDRGAEAFF. The chain couples TRBV7-6 to TRBJ1-1; 9 nucleotides agree with TRBD1. From germline, CDR1 is SGHVS and CDR2 FNYEAQ. V dropped 5 bases and J dropped 6; count of bases not matched to a gene: 4. The CDR3 has 13 amino acids.

The chain uses TRBV12-3 or TRBV12-4 and TRBJ1-1; D ambiguous. The CDR3 totals 13 residues. V was cut by 3 bases and J by 0 bases, with 5 bases left in between. The CDR3: CASSFWMNTEAFF. Here the CDR3 DNA reads TGTGCCAGCAGTTTCTGGATGAACACTGAAGCTTTCTTT.

This chain links TRBV24-1 with TRBJ1-6, with a weak D call TRBD1 (6 bases). Germline values: CDR1 KGHDR, CDR2 SFDVKD. V gave up 4 bases and J gave up 7 bases, with 13 bases separating them. CDR3 length equals 15 residues. The CDR3 nucleotides are TGTGCCACCAGTGACGGGGACACCAGAAATTCACCCCTCCACTTT. Translating it yields CATSDGDTRNSPLHF.

This rearrangement joins TRBV30 to TRBJ2-3; the match to TRBD2 covers 13 bases. Losses at the gene ends were 0 bases for V and 4 bases for J; bases not matched to a gene: 7. There are 17 residues in the CDR3. Looked up from germline, CDR1 is GTSNPN and CDR2 is SVGIG (reference sequence). The CDR3 here is CAWSVTRTSGSPDTQYF. CDR3 bases: TGTGCCTGGAGTGTTACCCGGACTAGCGGGAGCCCAGATACGCAGTATTTT.

The chain is built from TRBV5-4 and TRBJ2-2, with 10 bases identical to TRBD1. CDR1 SGHNT and CDR2 YYREEE come from the germline V gene (reference sequence). This CDR3 is built from 15 residues. V trimming: 4 bases; J trimming: 3 bases; junction bases outside the gene matches: 3. The CDR3 protein is CASSEGQGYTGELFF. The CDR3 DNA follows: TGTGCCAGCAGCGAGGGACAGGGGTACACCGGGGAGCTGTTTTTT. Using reference TRBV5-4 and TRBJ2-2 for the parts outside the CDR3, the full variable domain is ETGVTQSPTHLIKTRGQQVTLRCSSQSGHNTVSWYQQALGQGPQFIFQYYREEENGRGNFPPRFSGLQFPNYSSELNVNALELDDSALYLCASSEGQGYTGELFFGEGSRLTVL.